Below, 20 T cell receptor beta chains from the same sample are listed, as sequenced in a study of shared clonotypes between healthy human individuals. TCRdb's table, derived via immunoSEQ multiplex PCR, lists solely in-frame clones and lacks some. Of over 850,000 clones detected, about 80% appear once; the ten largest clones hold 0.61%. The sample comprised memory CD4+ T cells from PBMCs. Subset in this sample: CD45RA-negative fraction. These receptors all stem from a man aged 18 to 29 in good health. Some clones in this sample may be carry-over from other donors' samples.

This clone was detected once. This chain uses TRBV15 with TRBJ1-1; the D is unclear. There are 15 residues in the CDR3. V lost 1 base to trimming and J lost 0 bases, with 9 bases between them. Germline V lookup: CDR1 LNHNV, CDR2 YYDKDF (reference sequence). This CDR3 is CATSRGLILNTEAFF. CDR3 coding DNA: TGTGCCACCAGCAGAGGTTTAATCCTGAACACTGAAGCTTTCTTT.

The rearrangement uses TRBV7-2 and TRBJ2-1, with 12 bases matching TRBD2. The junction had 11 bases not matched to a gene; V was cut back by 1 base and J by 16 bases. The CDR3 runs to 15 residues. Germline assignment: CDR1 SGHTA and CDR2 FQGNSA. The CDR3 DNA sequence: TGTGCCAGCAGCTTAGACCTAGCGGGAGGGCCATGGAAATTCTTC. Protein product: CASSLDLAGGPWKFF.

J is TRBJ2-7 and V is TRBV4-2; D may be TRBD1 (5 bases). Trimming took 1 base from V and 4 from J, leaving 11 bases between them. Germline lookup yields CDR1 LGHNA and CDR2 YNFKEQ. The CDR3 is 14 amino acids. The CDR3 DNA sequence: TGTGCCAGCAGCCAAGGCAGGGAATTTTACGAGCAGTACTTC. Its translation is CASSQGREFYEQYF.

A few counts support this clone. The genes are TRBV4-1 and TRBJ1-3, with a possible D match to TRBD1 (5 bases). V lost 0 bases, J lost 2 bases, and 14 bases lay in between. The CDR3 is made up of 17 amino acids. Germline values: CDR1 MGHRA, CDR2 YSYEKL. The CDR3: CASSQDKSRAAGNTIYF. CDR3 DNA sequence: TGCGCCAGCAGCCAAGATAAGTCCAGGGCTGCTGGAAACACCATATATTTT.

The chain's CDR3 is CASRSRGQGYEQFF. The CDR3 nucleotides are TGTGCCAGCAGATCTCGGGGGCAAGGTTATGAGCAGTTCTTC. V usage is TRBV28 and J usage is TRBJ2-1; D is possibly TRBD1 or TRBD2 (6 bases each). Germline values: CDR1 MDHEN, CDR2 SYDVKM. This CDR3 has 14 residues. V lost 6 bases and J 8 bases, leaving 17 bases between the germline ends.

The chain combines TRBV7-3 with TRBJ1-2; D is possibly TRBD1 (5 bases). CDR3 length: 13 amino acids. V lost 3 bases and J 6 bases, leaving 11 bases between the germline ends. Per the germline V gene, CDR1 is SGHTA and CDR2 is FQGTGA. The CDR3 sequence: CASSFGSGDGYTF. In DNA, the CDR3 is TGTGCCAGCAGCTTTGGTTCGGGGGATGGCTACACCTTC.

V is TRBV6-4 and J is TRBJ2-1; TRBD2 matches at 7 bases. J was trimmed by 7 bases and V by 4 bases; bases with no gene match: 16. The CDR3 runs 17 residues. In germline, CDR1 is MRHNA, CDR2 SNTAGT. The CDR3 nucleotides read TGTGCCAGCAGTGGTGGTTTAGGGGAAGCGGGAAAGAATGAGCAGTTCTTC. It specifies CASSGGLGEAGKNEQFF.

The chain joins TRBV2 to TRBJ2-2; either TRBD1 or TRBD2 may supply D (5 bases each). Between the trimmed V and J ends, which lost 5 bases and 3 bases, there was a span of 13 bases. The germline gives CDR1 SNHLY, CDR2 FYNNEI. The CDR3 is made up of 15 amino acids. The CDR3: CASSYRDGYTGELFF. The CDR3 nucleotides read TGTGCCAGCAGTTACCGGGACGGGTACACCGGGGAGCTGTTTTTT.

V usage is TRBV28 and J usage is TRBJ1-1; D gene ambiguous. V was shortened by 3 bases and J by 7 bases, with 9 bases between the two germline ends. CDR1 is MDHEN, CDR2 SYDVKM, per germline. The CDR3 sequence is 12 residues long. CDR3 sequence (DNA): TGTGCCAGCAGTTTGAAGGAGCGTGAAGCTTTCTTT. This translates into CASSLKEREAFF.

J is TRBJ2-2 and V is TRBV27, with 8 positions matching TRBD1. CDR3 size: 18 residues. Germline V gene lookup returns CDR1 MNHEY and CDR2 SMNVEV (reference sequence). After removal of 0 bases from V and 4 bases from J, the junction contained 10 bases not matched to a gene. For the CDR3, the DNA is TGTGCCAGCAGTTTATCGGGCAGGGGGCACCGGGTCACCGGGGAGCTGTTTTTT. Protein: CASSLSGRGHRVTGELFF.

This chain links TRBV15 with TRBJ2-1, with 11 nucleotides matching TRBD1. Germline CDR1 LNHNV, CDR2 YYDKDF (reference sequence). The V and J ends lost 0 bases and 4 bases, in that order; junction bases with no gene match: 11. This CDR3 comprises 19 residues. Here the CDR3 reads CATSRDQASGTGGYNEQFF. The CDR3 DNA sequence: TGTGCCACCAGCAGAGATCAGGCGAGCGGGACAGGGGGTTACAATGAGCAGTTCTTC.

The chain uses TRBV7-2 and TRBJ2-2; tentative D call: TRBD1 (5 bases). From germline, CDR1 is SGHTA and CDR2 FQGNSA. V was trimmed by 4 bases and J by 6 bases, leaving 15 bases between them. CDR3 length: 15 residues. CDR3 amino acids: CASSSHTRAAGELFF. Written as DNA, the CDR3 is TGTGCCAGCAGCTCCCACACCAGGGCGGCCGGGGAGCTGTTTTTT. The full variable domain, completed using reference TRBV7-2 and TRBJ2-2, is GAGVSQSPSNKVTEKGKDVELRCDPISGHTALYWYRQSLGQGLEFLIYFQGNSAPDKSGLPSDRFSAERTGGSVSTLTIQRTQQEDSAVYLCASSSHTRAAGELFFGEGSRLTVL.

The chain has TRBV29-1 and TRBJ2-3, with D tentatively TRBD2 (6 bases). The length of the CDR3 is 15 residues. V lost 6 bases to trimming and J lost 0 bases, with 16 bases between them. CDR1 is SQVTM and CDR2 is ANQGSEA in the germline V gene. CDR3 residues: CSVRGGVGSTDTQYF. The CDR3, as DNA: TGCAGCGTCCGAGGCGGGGTAGGGAGCACAGATACGCAGTATTTT.

The V and J genes are TRBV28 and TRBJ1-1, with D possibly TRBD1 on 6 matching bases. V was clipped by 5 bases and J by 4 bases, with 17 bases between them. Per germline, CDR1 MDHEN and CDR2 SYDVKM. This CDR3 spans 15 amino acids. This chain's CDR3 is CASSRPQGSSTEAFF. Here the CDR3 DNA reads TGTGCCAGCAGTCGACCACAGGGCTCGTCCACTGAAGCTTTCTTT.

The J gene is TRBJ1-2, the V gene TRBV6-6; D call uncertain. Looked up from germline, CDR1 is MNHNY and CDR2 is SVGAGI (reference sequence). The CDR3 is 13 amino acids. V was pared by 6 bases and J by 2 bases, with 10 bases between. In nucleotides, the CDR3 is TGTGCCAGCAGGATAGGACTAAACTATGGCTACACCTTC. It yields the protein CASRIGLNYGYTF.

The chain joins TRBV27 to TRBJ2-1; a possible D gene is TRBD1 (5 bases). V gave up 5 bases and J gave up 7 bases, with 21 bases separating them. CDR3 length equals 16 residues. The germline V gene encodes CDR1 MNHEY and CDR2 SMNVEV (reference sequence). CDR3 sequence: CASSTPLYGAGNEQFF. The CDR3 DNA sequence: TGTGCCAGCAGTACCCCCTTGTATGGGGCAGGGAATGAGCAGTTCTTC.

This clone was seen ten or more times. The V and J genes are TRBV5-1 and TRBJ1-1, with D perhaps matching TRBD1 (6 bases). Germline V gene sequence: CDR1 SGHRS, CDR2 YFSETQ. The V gene lost 5 bases and the J gene lost 6 bases, with 14 bases spanning the gap. The CDR3 sequence is 13 residues long. The CDR3 nucleotides are TGCGCCAGCAGGCCTGGGGGGACATCTGAAGCTTTCTTT. This translates into CASRPGGTSEAFF.

The V call is TRBV2, the J call TRBJ2-7; D gene unclear. Germline assignment: CDR1 SNHLY and CDR2 FYNNEI. Trimming stripped 2 bases from V and 1 base from J, with 9 bases between. The CDR3 totals 14 residues. CDR3 bases: TGTGCCAGCAGTGAAAGGTCTACTTCCTACGAGCAGTACTTC. Encoded protein: CASSERSTSYEQYF.

The rearrangement uses TRBV6-6 and TRBJ1-4; no firm D call. Germline CDR1 and CDR2: MNHNY and SVGAGI (reference sequence). The CDR3 sequence is 14 residues long. Deletions cut 6 bases from V and 2 bases from J, with 10 bases between. CDR3 sequence: CASSFVRTNEKLFF. The DNA for the CDR3 is TGTGCCAGCAGCTTCGTACGCACTAATGAAAAACTGTTTTTT.

The J gene is TRBJ2-5, the V gene TRBV2; 10 bases line up with TRBD2. Germline V gene sequence: CDR1 SNHLY, CDR2 FYNNEI. Losses at the gene ends were 4 bases for V and 3 bases for J; bases not matched to a gene: 2. The CDR3 spans 14 residues. Here the CDR3 reads CASSVGTSEETQYF. The CDR3 DNA reads as TGTGCCAGCAGTGTGGGGACTAGCGAAGAGACCCAGTACTTC.